This T cell receptor (beta chain) is drawn from a study of blood T cell repertoires in COVID-19. In the original analysis: Amplifying reference gene primers gave estimates of nucleated cell counts. Clones were sequenced by immunoSEQ multiplex PCR, and TCRdb holds only the in-frame ones, with some missing. V and J calls and clone size are as listed in that table; D and trimming were resolved from the DNA. The table includes around 28,000 clones, around four fifths detected once. The sequence was collected from a man aged 65 to 85 with acute or convalescent COVID-19. Sequenced sample: peripheral blood.

This CDR3 is CASSRPGTRDTGELFF. The CDR3 DNA follows: TGTGCCAGCAGCCGACCCGGGACACGGGATACCGGGGAGCTGTTTTTT. V usage is TRBV7-9 and J usage is TRBJ2-2, with a weak D call TRBD1 (6 bases). This CDR3 has 16 amino acids. Germline V lookup: CDR1 SEHNR, CDR2 FQNEAQ (reference sequence). V lost 5 bases to trimming and J lost 5 bases, with 18 bases between them.